The 3 T cell receptor beta chains reported below all come from one sample, sequenced in a study of cytomegalovirus exposure and HLA in healthy donors. Primers for the PCR totalled 60 Vbeta and 13 Jbeta. The assay was immunoSEQ multiplex PCR, and TCRdb's table has in-frame clones only and misses some. This table holds fewer than 150,000 clones, 73% found once. The sequencing input was PBMCs. Receptors originate from a human donor in good health.

J is TRBJ2-3 and V is TRBV11-2; TRBD2 might be the D (5 bases). The CDR3 covers 11 residues. The V end was cut by 10 bases, the J end by 6 bases, with 11 bases between. The germline V gene encodes CDR1 SGHAT and CDR2 FQNNGV. The DNA of the CDR3 is TGTGCCATACGGGAAGGCGATACGCAGTATTTT. Protein: CAIREGDTQYF.

This clone turned up a few times. The chain is built from TRBV5-4 and TRBJ2-2, with 8 bases lining up with TRBD1. Trimming took 4 bases from V and 4 from J; bases not matched to a gene: 3. Germline loops: CDR1 SGHNT, CDR2 YYREEE (reference sequence). This CDR3 is 14 amino acids long. CDR3 DNA: TGTGCCAGCAGCCCGACAGGGGCCACCGGGGAGCTGTTTTTT. This codes for CASSPTGATGELFF.

This sequence joins TRBV7-9 and TRBJ1-2; D remains ambiguous. V lost 1 base to trimming and J lost 5 bases, with 5 bases between them. The CDR3 is 12 residues long. Germline assignment: CDR1 SEHNR and CDR2 FQNEAQ (reference sequence). The CDR3 nucleotides read TGTGCCAGCAGCTTAGGGACTTATGGCTACACCTTC. Residues: CASSLGTYGYTF.